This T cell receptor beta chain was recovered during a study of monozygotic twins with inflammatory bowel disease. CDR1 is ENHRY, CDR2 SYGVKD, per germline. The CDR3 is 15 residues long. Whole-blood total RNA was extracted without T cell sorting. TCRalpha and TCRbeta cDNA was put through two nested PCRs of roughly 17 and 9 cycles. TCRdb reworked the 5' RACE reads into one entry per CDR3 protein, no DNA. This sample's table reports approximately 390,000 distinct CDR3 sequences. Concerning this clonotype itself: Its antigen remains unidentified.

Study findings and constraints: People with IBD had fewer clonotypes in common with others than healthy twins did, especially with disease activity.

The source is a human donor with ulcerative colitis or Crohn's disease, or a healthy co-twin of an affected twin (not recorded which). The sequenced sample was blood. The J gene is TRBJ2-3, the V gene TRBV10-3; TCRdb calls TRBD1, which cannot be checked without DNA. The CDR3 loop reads CAISLDRTSTDTQYF.